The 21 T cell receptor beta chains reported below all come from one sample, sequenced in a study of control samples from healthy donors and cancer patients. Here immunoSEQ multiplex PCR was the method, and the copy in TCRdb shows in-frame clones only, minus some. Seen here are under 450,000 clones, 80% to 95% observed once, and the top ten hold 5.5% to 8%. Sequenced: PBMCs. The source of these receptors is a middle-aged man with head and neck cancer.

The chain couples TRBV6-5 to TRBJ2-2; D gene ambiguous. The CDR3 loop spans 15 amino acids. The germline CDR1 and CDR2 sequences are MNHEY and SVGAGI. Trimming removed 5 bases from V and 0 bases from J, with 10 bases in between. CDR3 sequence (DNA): TGTGCCAGCAGTAGGATTCTTACGAACACCGGGGAGCTGTTTTTT. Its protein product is CASSRILTNTGELFF.

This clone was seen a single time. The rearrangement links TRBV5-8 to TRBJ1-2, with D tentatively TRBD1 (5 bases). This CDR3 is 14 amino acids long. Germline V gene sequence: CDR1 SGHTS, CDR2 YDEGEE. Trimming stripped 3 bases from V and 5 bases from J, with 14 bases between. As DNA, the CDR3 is TGTGCCAGCAGCTGGATTCGGGACGGGTATGGCTACACCTTC. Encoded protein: CASSWIRDGYGYTF.

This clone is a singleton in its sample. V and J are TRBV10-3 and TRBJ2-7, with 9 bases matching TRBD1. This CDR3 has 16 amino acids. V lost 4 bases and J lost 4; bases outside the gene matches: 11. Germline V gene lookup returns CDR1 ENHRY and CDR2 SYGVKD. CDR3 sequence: CAISAVPGQGPYEQYF. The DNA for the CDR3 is TGTGCCATCAGTGCCGTACCGGGACAGGGACCTTACGAGCAGTACTTC.

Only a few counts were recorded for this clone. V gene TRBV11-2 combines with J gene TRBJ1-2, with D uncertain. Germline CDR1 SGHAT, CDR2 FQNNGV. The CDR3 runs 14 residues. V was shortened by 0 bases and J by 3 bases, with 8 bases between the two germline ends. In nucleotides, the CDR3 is TGTGCCAGCAGCTTAGATCGGGGAGACTATGGCTACACCTTC. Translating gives CASSLDRGDYGYTF.

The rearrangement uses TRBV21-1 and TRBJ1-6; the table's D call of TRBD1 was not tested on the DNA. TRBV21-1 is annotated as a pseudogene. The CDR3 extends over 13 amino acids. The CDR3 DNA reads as TGTGCCAGCGAGGGGGCATTCAATTCACCCCTCCACTTT. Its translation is CASEGAFNSPLHF.

CDR3 bases: TGTGCCAGCAGCTTAGAAGCTAACGAGCAGTTCTTC. Protein: CASSLEANEQFF. This chain connects TRBV11-3 to TRBJ2-1; D is unresolved. Deletions cut 0 bases from V and 10 bases from J, with 7 bases between. This CDR3 has 12 amino acids. Germline V gene sequence: CDR1 SGHNT, CDR2 YENEEA.

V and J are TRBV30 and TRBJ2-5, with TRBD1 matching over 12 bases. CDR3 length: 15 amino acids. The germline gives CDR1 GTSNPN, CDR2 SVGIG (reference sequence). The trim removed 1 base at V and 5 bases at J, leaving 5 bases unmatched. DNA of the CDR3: TGTGCCTGGAGTGCGCCGGGACAGGGGGCCGAGACCCAGTACTTC. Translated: CAWSAPGQGAETQYF.

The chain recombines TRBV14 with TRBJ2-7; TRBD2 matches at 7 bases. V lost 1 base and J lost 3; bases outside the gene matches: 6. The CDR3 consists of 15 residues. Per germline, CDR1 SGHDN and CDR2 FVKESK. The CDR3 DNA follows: TGTGCCAGCAGCCAAGCAGGTGGGGACTACTACGAGCAGTACTTC. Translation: CASSQAGGDYYEQYF.

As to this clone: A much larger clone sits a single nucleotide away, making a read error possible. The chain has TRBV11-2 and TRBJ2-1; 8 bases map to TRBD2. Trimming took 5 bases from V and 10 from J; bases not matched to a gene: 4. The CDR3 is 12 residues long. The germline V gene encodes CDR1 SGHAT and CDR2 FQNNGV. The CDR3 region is CASSPVAGEQFF. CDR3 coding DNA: TGTGCCAGCAGCCCAGTAGCGGGAGAGCAGTTCTTC.

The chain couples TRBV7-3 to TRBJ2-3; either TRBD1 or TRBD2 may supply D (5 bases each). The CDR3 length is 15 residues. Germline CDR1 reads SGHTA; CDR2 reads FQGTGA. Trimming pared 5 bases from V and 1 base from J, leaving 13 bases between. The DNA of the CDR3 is TGTGCCAGCAGCACCGGGGCTTTACGCACAGATACGCAGTATTTT. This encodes CASSTGALRTDTQYF.

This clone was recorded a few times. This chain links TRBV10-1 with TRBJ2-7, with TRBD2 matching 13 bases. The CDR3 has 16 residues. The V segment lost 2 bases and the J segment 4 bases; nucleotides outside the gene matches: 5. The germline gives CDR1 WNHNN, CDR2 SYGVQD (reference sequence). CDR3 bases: TGCGCCAGCAGTGAGGCCGGACTAGCGGGAGAATACGAGCAGTACTTC. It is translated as CASSEAGLAGEYEQYF.

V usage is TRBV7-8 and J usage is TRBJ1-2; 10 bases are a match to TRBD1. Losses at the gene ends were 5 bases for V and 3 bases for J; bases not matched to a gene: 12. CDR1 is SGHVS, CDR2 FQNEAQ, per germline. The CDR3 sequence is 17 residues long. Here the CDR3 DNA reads TGTGCCAGCAGCCCACTACTTGACAGGGGGCTCGACTATGGCTACACCTTC. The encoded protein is CASSPLLDRGLDYGYTF.

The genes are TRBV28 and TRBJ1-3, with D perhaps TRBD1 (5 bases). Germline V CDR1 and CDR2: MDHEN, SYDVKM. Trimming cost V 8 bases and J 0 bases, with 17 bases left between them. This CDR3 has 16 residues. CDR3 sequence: CASFLGGADSGNTIYF. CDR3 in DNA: TGTGCCAGCTTCTTGGGGGGAGCCGACTCTGGAAACACCATATATTTT. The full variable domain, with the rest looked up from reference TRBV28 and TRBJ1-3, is DVKVTQSSRYLVKRTGEKVFLECVQDMDHENMFWYRQDPGLGLRLIYFSYDVKMKEKGDIPEGYSVSREKKERFSLILESASTNQTSMYLCASFLGGADSGNTIYFGEGSWLTVV.

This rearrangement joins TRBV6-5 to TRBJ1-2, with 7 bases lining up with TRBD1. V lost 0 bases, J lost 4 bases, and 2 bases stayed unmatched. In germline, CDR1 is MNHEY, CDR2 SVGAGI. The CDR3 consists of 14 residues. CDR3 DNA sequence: TGTGCCAGCAGTTACTCAGGGGGCACCTATGGCTACACCTTC. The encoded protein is CASSYSGGTYGYTF.

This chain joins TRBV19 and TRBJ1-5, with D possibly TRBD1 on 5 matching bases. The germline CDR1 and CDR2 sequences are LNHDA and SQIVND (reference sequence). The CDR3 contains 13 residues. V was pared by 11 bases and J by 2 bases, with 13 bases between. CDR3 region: CAGGGSRNQPQHF. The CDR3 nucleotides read TGTGCCGGGGGGGGTTCCCGCAATCAGCCCCAGCATTTT. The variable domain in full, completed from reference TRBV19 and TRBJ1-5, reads DGGITQSPKYLFRKEGQNVTLSCEQNLNHDAMYWYRQDPGQGLRLIYYSQIVNDFQKGDIAEGYSVSREKKESFPLTVTSAQKNPTAFYLCAGGGSRNQPQHFGDGTRLSIL.

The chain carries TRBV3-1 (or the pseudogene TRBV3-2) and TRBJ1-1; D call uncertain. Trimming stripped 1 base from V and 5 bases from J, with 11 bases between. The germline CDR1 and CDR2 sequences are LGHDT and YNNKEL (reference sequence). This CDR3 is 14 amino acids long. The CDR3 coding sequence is TGTGCCAGCAGCCAAGTTGGCAGAGGAACTGAAGCTTTCTTT. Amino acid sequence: CASSQVGRGTEAFF.

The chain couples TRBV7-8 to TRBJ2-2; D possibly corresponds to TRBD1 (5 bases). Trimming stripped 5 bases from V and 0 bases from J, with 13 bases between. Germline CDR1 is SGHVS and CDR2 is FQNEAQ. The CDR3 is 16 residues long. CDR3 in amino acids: CASSKSGSANTGELFF. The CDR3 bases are TGTGCCAGCAGCAAGTCAGGGTCGGCGAACACCGGGGAGCTGTTTTTT.

Here the CDR3 reads CASSLRPRTQSPNEQFF. CDR3 in DNA: TGTGCCAGCAGCTTGAGGCCCAGGACACAAAGCCCCAATGAGCAGTTCTTC. The rearrangement links TRBV5-5 to TRBJ2-1, with TRBD1 as a possible D gene (5 bases). The germline V gene has CDR1 SGHKS and CDR2 YYEKEE (reference sequence). The CDR3 is made up of 17 amino acids. Trimming took off 1 base at V and 6 bases at J, with 20 bases between the two ends.

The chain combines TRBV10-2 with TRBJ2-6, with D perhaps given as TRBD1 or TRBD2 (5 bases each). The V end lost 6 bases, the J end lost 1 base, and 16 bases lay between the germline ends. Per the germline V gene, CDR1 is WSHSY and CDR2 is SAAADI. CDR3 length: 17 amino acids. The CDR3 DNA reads TGCGCCAGCAGACCCGGGGCAGGAGGATCTGGGGCCAACGTCCTGACTTTC. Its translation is CASRPGAGGSGANVLTF.

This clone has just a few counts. The CDR3 protein is CATSGSGGGNQPQHF. The DNA for the CDR3 is TGTGCCACCAGTGGTTCCGGGGGGGGGAATCAGCCCCAGCATTTT. V usage is TRBV24-1 and J usage is TRBJ1-5; perhaps TRBD1 as D (5 bases). This CDR3 is built from 15 residues. The germline V gene has CDR1 KGHDR and CDR2 SFDVKD. Trimming removed 5 bases at V and 4 bases at J, with 14 bases between.

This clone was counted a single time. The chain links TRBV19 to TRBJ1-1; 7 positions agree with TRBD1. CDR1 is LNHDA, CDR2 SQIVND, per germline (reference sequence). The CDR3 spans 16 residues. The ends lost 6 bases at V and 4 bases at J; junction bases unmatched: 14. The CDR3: CASRPWTGGGPTEAFF. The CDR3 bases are TGTGCCAGTAGACCTTGGACAGGTGGGGGGCCCACTGAAGCTTTCTTT.